These T cell receptor beta chains were read from a single sample in a study of T cells in Graves' hyperthyroidism and ophthalmopathy. TCRdb fed the multiplex PCR reads into MiXCR, producing one record per CDR3 protein. The data show approximately 610,000 distinct CDR3 sequences, roughly 14% seen once. Source material: blood. These receptors originate from a woman in her 40s with Graves' ophthalmopathy. Each CDR3 is given with its conserved first and last residue. The D gene is left open where the match is weak. Clone size appears in some rows only: once, few, many, or a class for an expanded clone.

D gene	clone size	V gene	J gene	CDR3 DNA	CDR3 protein
TRBD1	many	TRBV4-1	TRBJ2-7	TGCGCCAGCAGCCGAGACCGGGACAGGGAGTACGAGCAGTACTTC	CASSRDRDREYEQYF
NA	NA	TRBV12-3/TRBV12-4	TRBJ1-2	TGTGCGGAACCCGAGAGGGGCGGCTACACCTTC	CAEPERGGYTF
NA	many	TRBV12-3/TRBV12-4	TRBJ1-2	TGTGCCAGCACTATAGGGGTGGACTATGGCTACACCTTC	CASTIGVDYGYTF
NA	many	TRBV28	TRBJ1-5	TGTGCCAGCGCCGCCGGGGGAAATCAGCCCCAGCATTTT	CASAAGGNQPQHF
NA	many	TRBV24-1	TRBJ2-3	TGTGCCACCAGTGATTTTCCGACAGGTTCCCCGGATACGCAGTATTTT	CATSDFPTGSPDTQYF
TRBD2	few	TRBV7-2	TRBJ2-2	TGTGCCAGCAGCTTACGCGGGGGGGACACCGGGGAGCTGTTTTTT	CASSLRGGDTGELFF
TRBD2	many	TRBV29-1	TRBJ2-2	TGCAGCGTTGATCCTAGCGGGAGATACACCGGGGAGCTGTTTTTT	CSVDPSGRYTGELFF
TRBD1	few	TRBV6-1	TRBJ1-2	TGTGCCAGCAGTGAAGCGACAGGGGACTATGGCTACACCTTC	CASSEATGDYGYTF
TRBD2	few	TRBV6-1	TRBJ2-6	TGTGCCAGCAGTGAAATCAAGACGGGAGGGGGGCTGGGGGCCAACGTCCTGACTTTC	CASSEIKTGGGLGANVLTF
NA	many	TRBV2	TRBJ2-2	TGTGCCAGCAGTCTGGCGGGTGGATACACCGGGGAGCTGTTTTTT	CASSLAGGYTGELFF
NA	NA	TRBV10-3	TRBJ1-2	TGTGCCATCGCGGAAACTAACTATGGCTACACCTTC	CAIAETNYGYTF
NA	NA	TRBV28	TRBJ2-7	TGTGCCAGCAGTTCAGAGGGCCGGGGGACTTACGAGCAGTACTTC	CASSSEGRGTYEQYF
NA	many	TRBV29-1	TRBJ2-5	TGCAGCGGTGAGGGCGAAGAGACCCAGTACTTC	CSGEGEETQYF
TRBD2	many	TRBV29-1	TRBJ2-2	TGCAGCGTCCAGGGGTCCTCGTGGAAAAGCGGGAGCACCGGGGAGCTGTTTTTT	CSVQGSSWKSGSTGELFF
TRBD2	many	TRBV9	TRBJ2-5	TGTGCCAGCAGCGTTAGCGGGAGAGGGGTAGAGACCCAGTACTTC	CASSVSGRGVETQYF
TRBD1	many	TRBV11-2	TRBJ2-7	TGTGCCAGCAGCTTAGGGACAGGGATCTCCAACGAGCAGTACTTC	CASSLGTGISNEQYF
NA	NA	TRBV20-1	TRBJ2-2	TGCAGTGCTAGAGATCCCCGGGGAAGAACCGGGGAGCTGTTTTTT	CSARDPRGRTGELFF